The next 3 T cell receptor beta chains were all read from a single sample in a study of cytomegalovirus exposure and HLA in healthy donors. Primers for the PCR totalled 60 Vbeta and 13 Jbeta. Libraries were prepared by immunoSEQ multiplex PCR; TCRdb keeps only in-frame clonotypes and omits some of them. This sample yields tens of thousands of clones, of which 82% are seen a single time; about 4% belongs to the top ten. The sequencing sample was made of PBMCs. These TCRs come from a man in his fifties in good health and CMV-seronegative.

The chain recombines TRBV9 with TRBJ2-5; TRBD1 aligns across 8 bases. The germline V gene encodes CDR1 SGDLS and CDR2 YYNGEE. The CDR3 has 16 residues. The trim removed 4 bases at V and 5 bases at J, leaving 13 bases unmatched. This CDR3 reads CASSTQTGDTGETQYF. In DNA form, the CDR3 reads TGTGCCAGCAGCACCCAGACAGGGGATACGGGGGAGACCCAGTACTTC.

This chain joins TRBV5-4 and TRBJ2-3; 8 bases agree with TRBD2. The CDR3 length is 16 residues. Germline CDR1 SGHNT, CDR2 YYREEE (reference sequence). The V segment lost 2 bases and the J segment 3 bases; nucleotides outside the gene matches: 8. The CDR3 is CASSFGGGRATDTQYF. The CDR3, as DNA: TGTGCCAGCAGCTTCGGGGGGGGTAGGGCTACAGATACGCAGTATTTT.

This chain links TRBV4-1 with TRBJ2-3; D might be TRBD2 (6 bases). This CDR3 has 15 residues. Trimming removed 5 bases from V and 5 bases from J, with 17 bases in between. Germline V gene sequence: CDR1 MGHRA, CDR2 YSYEKL. The CDR3, as DNA: TGCGCCAGCAGCGGAGGGGTAGTCGTAAAAGATACGCAGTATTTT. Protein sequence: CASSGGVVVKDTQYF.